The rows below give T cell receptor beta chains drawn from one sample of a study of T cells in narcolepsy. The table came from immunoSEQ multiplex PCR; TCRdb's copy has only in-frame clones and leaves some out. The table lists 34,000 or so clones, 60% to 80% of them singletons. Specimen: memory (CD45RA-) CD4+ T cells from blood. The receptors come from a human donor in good health. CDR3s leave out the opening cysteine and the closing phenylalanine or tryptophan. Size values are once, few and many counts, or a class for expanded clones, and some rows have none.

. TRBV5-1 ASSLSGIGGDTQY
. TRBV6-6 ASSPGTGNEQF
once TRBV9 ASSVDGGNGETQY
. TRBV5-1 ASSTRVSGELF
. TRBV19 ASKNRVNQPQH
. TRBV5-1 ASSIMSLVDTQY
once TRBV27 ASRLGGEQY
. TRBV6-1 ASRRGTGSYEQY
. TRBV12-1 ASSLAGEVVGELF
. TRBV9 ASSVATGRNNEQF
. TRBV14 ASSHRQGNTEAF
few TRBV7-9 ASTEGNSNQPQH
. TRBV7-3 ASSYGWSDTQY
few TRBV7-9 ASSAPTGSGTEAF
. TRBV6-5 ASSGGLVQPQH
few TRBV2 ASRRLGSYNEQF
. TRBV9 ASSVGSLGDYGYT
. TRBV19 ASTPGAGNQPQH
. TRBV27 ASSLSGVGGELF
. TRBV27 ASRGRGPKF
. TRBV15 ATSRDTQMYEQY
. TRBV6-1 ASKPTGVIYEQY
. TRBV6-1 ASRTTSGTYNEQF
. TRBV18 ASSPRSRTSGRFSPAYNEQF
. TRBV6-1 ASALVNTEAF
. TRBV18 ASSPGQGKPYEQY
. TRBV15 ATSRDGGARATNEKLF
. TRBV5-5 ASSLPLNGANVLT
. TRBV6-4 ASRGSGDSYEQY
few TRBV9 ASSVEGMREQY
. TRBV7-9 ASSLTEDNEQF
. TRBV7-8 ASSLARVGRGQPQH
. TRBV6-1 ASSEDEDGGYEQY
. TRBV6-4 ASSVVVNTEAF
. TRBV6-5 ASSYSPGQLNGYT
. TRBV6-5 ASSEQGGGYGYT
few TRBV10-3 AIGGVSSYEQY
. TRBV2 ASSGYNEQF
. TRBV5-1 ASSFRDRGNSPLH
. TRBV9 ASSVALTVRNEQF
few TRBV6-1 ASRSTGTPNEKLF
. TRBV6-5 ASSYHSGNTEAF
. TRBV2 ASSVGRASNQPQH
. TRBV27 ASSLGPGTTNEKLF
once TRBV10-3 AIKLQREAPYNEQF
. TRBV28 ASRLSGGNTEAF
. TRBV4-2 ASSQETGTGLGYT
. TRBV27 ASSPQGSGRIDEQY
. TRBV10-3 ATLEDRRRYEQY
. TRBV6-6 ASSPLGERSQF
. TRBV11-1 ASSLVGPNNEQF
. TRBV19 ASSHRDTTTEAF
. TRBV30 AWSVRGSSNQPQH
. TRBV5-6 ASSPMGGLSGANVLT
. TRBV9 ASSVKGVVSTDTQY
. TRBV2 ASTLGLNYGYT
. TRBV5-1 ASSFRDGKDTQY
. TRBV5-1 ASRPDRGPYNEQF
. TRBV19 ASSNPRDRGNYGYT